This T cell receptor (beta chain) was captured by sequencing in a study of T cells in Graves' hyperthyroidism and ophthalmopathy. As for the study in general: Once the initial diagnosis was made, peripheral blood was obtained before any treatment.

Germline V gives CDR1 SEHNR, CDR2 FQNEAQ (reference sequence). V lost 3 bases to trimming and J lost 2 bases; unmatched junction nucleotides: 5. There are 15 residues in the CDR3. It was RNA transcripts that yielded the amplified TCR beta CDR3 regions. The HTBI set primed first-round TCR CDR3 RT-PCR. TCRdb re-derived calls from the multiplex PCR reads in MiXCR, one entry per CDR3 protein. The sample yields 250,000 to 300,000 distinct CDR3 sequences, about an eighth seen once. Lactation, pregnancy, other autoimmune disease or uncontrolled infection led to exclusion of patients. Each diagnosis drew on symptoms, thyroxine, TRAb, thyroid ultrasound and orbital computed tomography findings.

The sequenced sample consisted of blood. The chain combines TRBV7-9 with TRBJ1-2; 8 positions agree with TRBD1. The origin of this receptor is a woman in her 30s with Graves' hyperthyroidism that later progressed to Graves' ophthalmopathy. This CDR3 is CASSLDRDGNYGYTF. CDR3 bases: TGTGCCAGCAGCTTGGACAGGGACGGGAACTATGGCTACACCTTC. The full variable domain, completed using reference TRBV7-9 and TRBJ1-2, is DTGVSQNPRHKITKRGQNVTFRCDPISEHNRLYWYRQTLGQGPEFLTYFQNEAQLEKSRLLSDRFSAERPKGSFSTLEIQRTEQGDSAMYLCASSLDRDGNYGYTFGSGTRLTVV.